Listed below are T cell receptor beta chains from one sample, sequenced in a study of cytomegalovirus exposure and HLA in healthy donors. Data came from immunoSEQ multiplex PCR; TCRdb stores just in-frame clones and leaves some out. Among 150,000 to 200,000 clones, 75% were seen once, and the ten largest hold roughly 5%. Sequencing was carried out using PBMCs. The receptors come from a male donor in good health and CMV-seronegative. The CDR3 runs from the conserved cysteine through the conserved F or W. The D gene is left open where the match is weak. Only part of the rows carry a size: once, few, many, or a class if the clone is expanded.

j_gene,v_gene,abundance,d_gene,CDR3aa,CDR3nt
TRBJ2-3,TRBV30,.,TRBD2,CAWSGMTSGSIRDTQYF,TGTGCCTGGAGTGGGATGACTAGCGGGAGTATTAGGGATACGCAGTATTTT
TRBJ1-1,TRBV7-6,.,.,CASSLTGVSEAFF,TGTGCCAGCAGCTTAACGGGGGTCTCTGAAGCTTTCTTT
TRBJ1-4,TRBV7-2,.,.,CASSLGPGEKLFF,TGTGCCAGCAGCTTAGGTCCAGGCGAAAAACTGTTTTTT
TRBJ1-1,TRBV5-4,.,.,CASSLAGLSEAFF,TGTGCCAGCAGCTTGGCGGGACTCTCTGAAGCTTTCTTT
TRBJ2-3,TRBV7-9,.,TRBD2,CASSFLAGGLTDTQYF,TGTGCCAGCAGCTTCCTAGCGGGGGGACTCACAGATACGCAGTATTTT
TRBJ2-1,TRBV30,.,TRBD1,CAWSVQAFRGLGQFF,TGTGCCTGGAGTGTACAGGCTTTTAGGGGGCTGGGGCAGTTCTTC
TRBJ1-2,TRBV19,.,TRBD1,CASRKTGGHGYTF,TGTGCCAGTAGGAAGACAGGGGGCCATGGCTACACCTTC
TRBJ1-1,TRBV6-5,.,TRBD1,CASSPGQGGRPEAFF,TGTGCCAGCAGTCCAGGACAGGGGGGCCGCCCTGAAGCTTTCTTT
TRBJ1-1,TRBV7-3,.,TRBD1,CASSLAGTAMGTEAFF,TGTGCCAGCAGCTTAGCCGGGACAGCTATGGGGACTGAAGCTTTCTTT
TRBJ1-2,TRBV6-5,few,.,CASLPAAAFYGYTF,TGTGCCAGCCTTCCCGCGGCAGCTTTCTATGGCTACACCTTC
TRBJ2-3,TRBV2,.,.,CASSVTDTQYF,TGTGCCAGCAGCGTCACAGATACGCAGTATTTT
TRBJ2-6,TRBV5-8,medium-sized,.,CASSLNTGASGANVLTF,TGTGCCAGCAGCTTGAACACGGGAGCCTCTGGGGCCAACGTCCTGACTTTC
TRBJ1-3,TRBV25-1,.,TRBD1,CASGAGQGVGNTIYF,TGTGCCAGCGGCGCGGGACAGGGGGTAGGAAACACCATATATTTT
TRBJ2-1,TRBV7-8,.,TRBD2,CASSQRGNEQFF,TGTGCCAGCAGCCAGCGGGGCAATGAGCAGTTCTTC
TRBJ2-1,TRBV10-1,.,TRBD2,CASFSTGTSGYNEQFF,TGCGCCAGCTTCTCGACGGGGACTAGCGGCTACAATGAGCAGTTCTTC
TRBJ2-1,TRBV19,once,.,CASSSRGDPMSSRVF,TGTGCCAGTAGTTCACGCGGAGACCCAATGAGCAGTCGGGTCTTC
TRBJ2-5,TRBV7-9,.,.,CASRQGSGETQYF,TGTGCCAGCAGGCAGGGTTCAGGAGAGACCCAGTACTTC
TRBJ2-2,TRBV7-6,few,TRBD1,CASSRTGHGELFF,TGTGCCAGCAGCCGGACAGGGCACGGGGAGCTGTTTTTT
TRBJ2-1,TRBV6-4,.,.,CASSSRTGLEQFF,TGTGCCAGCAGTTCCCGTACAGGGCTTGAGCAGTTCTTC
TRBJ2-5,TRBV18,.,TRBD2,CASSPFGLAGGPKETQYF,TGTGCCAGCTCACCATTTGGACTAGCGGGAGGGCCAAAAGAGACCCAGTACTTC
TRBJ2-5,TRBV11-3,.,.,CASSLDLAPVEAQYF,TGTGCCAGCAGCTTAGATCTAGCTCCCGTTGAGGCCCAGTACTTC
TRBJ2-7,TRBV14,.,TRBD2,CASSRGLADEQYF,TGTGCCAGCAGCCGGGGACTAGCAGACGAGCAGTACTTC
TRBJ2-2,TRBV9,.,.,CASSLDLVGELFF,TGTGCCAGCAGCCTCGACTTGGTTGGGGAGCTGTTTTTT
TRBJ1-3,TRBV27,.,.,CASSFPDPGSSGNTIYF,TGTGCCAGCAGTTTTCCGGACCCAGGGTCTTCTGGAAACACCATATATTTT
TRBJ2-1,TRBV19,few,.,CASSIDQRRAAYNEQFF,TGTGCCAGTAGTATAGATCAGAGGAGGGCGGCCTACAATGAGCAGTTCTTC
TRBJ2-5,TRBV7-3,.,TRBD2,CASSLLAGVQETQYF,TGTGCCAGCAGCTTACTAGCGGGGGTCCAAGAGACCCAGTACTTC
TRBJ2-1,TRBV7-9,.,TRBD2,CASSDPGGRRTEQFF,TGTGCCAGCAGCGACCCTGGCGGGAGGAGGACTGAGCAGTTCTTC
TRBJ1-1,TRBV18,.,.,CASSPPGGRATEAFF,TGTGCCAGCTCACCACCGGGAGGGAGGGCCACTGAAGCTTTCTTT
TRBJ2-1,TRBV9,few,TRBD2,CASSVGLGRGAYNEQFF,TGTGCCAGCAGCGTGGGGTTAGGGCGGGGGGCCTACAATGAGCAGTTCTTC
TRBJ1-6,TRBV15,.,.,CATSREGRGSSPLHF,TGTGCCACCAGCAGAGAAGGACGGGGGAGTTCACCCCTCCACTTT
TRBJ1-2,TRBV19,.,.,CASRGGTIYGYTF,TGTGCCAGTAGGGGGGGGACCATCTATGGCTACACCTTC
TRBJ2-5,TRBV7-8,.,TRBD1,CASSLAGTGGRETQYF,TGTGCCAGCAGCTTAGCTGGGACAGGTGGGAGAGAGACCCAGTACTTC
TRBJ2-2,TRBV6-1,.,TRBD1,CASSEGQDRGSGELFF,TGTGCCAGCAGTGAAGGGCAAGACAGGGGGTCCGGGGAGCTGTTTTTT
TRBJ2-5,TRBV10-3,.,.,CAISESLSQETQYF,TGTGCCATCAGTGAGTCGCTCAGCCAAGAGACCCAGTACTTC
TRBJ2-2,TRBV5-1,.,.,CASRGAKNTGELFF,TGCGCCAGCAGAGGGGCGAAGAACACCGGGGAGCTGTTTTTT
TRBJ2-1,TRBV7-9,.,TRBD1,CASSFRAGQGAHNEQFF,TGTGCCAGCAGCTTTAGAGCGGGACAGGGGGCCCACAATGAGCAGTTCTTC
TRBJ1-1,TRBV7-3,few,.,CASSLELNTEAFF,TGTGCCAGCAGCTTAGAGCTGAACACTGAAGCTTTCTTT
TRBJ2-7,TRBV19,.,TRBD1,CASSMSYRGLQYF,TGTGCCAGTAGTATGAGCTACAGGGGCTTGCAGTACTTC
TRBJ2-5,TRBV9,.,TRBD2,CASSEGLAGAGQETQYF,TGTGCCAGCAGCGAGGGACTAGCGGGAGCGGGGCAAGAGACCCAGTACTTC
TRBJ1-1,TRBV4-2,.,TRBD1,CASSPTGERLNTEAFF,TGTGCCAGCAGCCCGACAGGGGAAAGGTTGAACACTGAAGCTTTCTTT
TRBJ2-7,TRBV4-1,.,TRBD2,CASSQALAGDEQYF,TGCGCCAGCAGCCAAGCACTAGCGGGTGACGAGCAGTACTTC
TRBJ1-2,TRBV4-3,.,.,CASSQEVQGNYGYTF,TGCGCCAGCAGCCAAGAGGTACAGGGTAACTATGGCTACACCTTC
TRBJ2-3,TRBV9,once,.,CASSVGRGGPTDTQYF,TGTGCCAGCAGCGTAGGGAGGGGGGGGCCCACAGATACGCAGTATTTT
TRBJ2-2,TRBV5-1,.,TRBD1,CASSPGQGYTGELFF,TGCGCCAGCAGCCCCGGACAGGGGTACACCGGGGAGCTGTTTTTT
TRBJ2-7,TRBV7-9,.,TRBD2,CASSVSGTGYEQYF,TGTGCCAGCAGCGTTAGCGGGACCGGGTACGAGCAGTACTTC